Sequencing of this T cell receptor beta chain was carried out in a study of blood T cell repertoires in COVID-19. Overall study: In each case, the material was cDNA or gDNA derived from T cells, B-cell-depleted T cells, or PBMCs.

This clone turned up a few times. The CDR3 is 15 amino acids. Germline V CDR1 and CDR2: SEHNR, FQNEAQ (reference sequence). Trimming left V 0 bases short and J 5 bases short, with 13 bases between. Here immunoSEQ multiplex PCR was the method, and the copy in TCRdb shows in-frame clones only, minus some. The sample contains about 380,000 clones, roughly 90% of which appear only once. Sequenced material: peripheral blood. The clonotype was recovered from a man between 35 and 55 years old with acute or convalescent COVID-19. The chain carries TRBV7-9 and TRBJ1-2, with no clear D. The CDR3 sequence is CASSLADGGSYGYTF. The CDR3 DNA sequence: TGTGCCAGCAGCTTAGCTGACGGAGGATCTTATGGCTACACCTTC.